This is a list of T cell receptor beta chains from one sample in a study of T cells in Graves' hyperthyroidism and ophthalmopathy. TCRdb called the multiplex PCR reads again in MiXCR, with one record for every CDR3 protein. The data hold about 350,000 distinct CDR3 sequences, with approximately 15% observed a single time. The sample was blood. The receptors originated from a woman aged 25 to 39 with Graves' hyperthyroidism. Both conserved end residues are part of each CDR3. The D gene is left open where the match is weak. Clone size is given for some rows only: seen once, a few or many times, or a class if the clone is expanded.

j_call: TRBJ2-7
cdr3_length: 16
clone_size: few
v_call: TRBV7-8
d_call: NA
cdr3_nt: TGTGCCAGCAGCTTAGCGTTGGTCTCAAGCTCCTACGAGCAGTACTTC
cdr3_aa: CASSLALVSSSYEQYF

j_call: TRBJ2-3
cdr3_length: 14
clone_size: few
v_call: TRBV6-1
d_call: TRBD1
cdr3_nt: TGTGCCAGCATTCCGGGACAGGGCGCGAATACGCAGTATTTT
cdr3_aa: CASIPGQGANTQYF

j_call: TRBJ2-2
cdr3_length: 15
clone_size: many
v_call: TRBV11-2
d_call: NA
cdr3_nt: TGTGCCAGCAGCTTAGGACTACGGGGCACCGGGGAGCTGTTTTTT
cdr3_aa: CASSLGLRGTGELFF

j_call: TRBJ1-1
cdr3_length: 13
clone_size: NA
v_call: TRBV18
d_call: TRBD1
cdr3_nt: TGTGCCAGCTCAGGGACAGTGAACACTGAAGCTTTCTTT
cdr3_aa: CASSGTVNTEAFF

j_call: TRBJ2-5
cdr3_length: 12
clone_size: once
v_call: TRBV5-4
d_call: NA
cdr3_nt: TGTGCCGTCGGACAGACTCAAGAGACCCAGTACTTC
cdr3_aa: CAVGQTQETQYF

j_call: TRBJ2-7
cdr3_length: 14
clone_size: many
v_call: TRBV7-9
d_call: NA
cdr3_nt: TGTGCCAGCAGCGTGGGGGGTGTTGTAGGAGAGCAGTACTTC
cdr3_aa: CASSVGGVVGEQYF

j_call: TRBJ2-5
cdr3_length: 19
clone_size: few
v_call: TRBV3-1
d_call: TRBD1
cdr3_nt: TGTGCCAGCAGTCAAACCCGGGACAGGGTCCCCAAAGTCCGGGAGACCCAGTACTTC
cdr3_aa: CASSQTRDRVPKVRETQYF

j_call: TRBJ2-1
cdr3_length: 15
clone_size: many
v_call: TRBV7-6
d_call: NA
cdr3_nt: TGTGCCAGCAGCTTGGGGTACCCCAGGGGCAATGAGCAGTTCTTC
cdr3_aa: CASSLGYPRGNEQFF

j_call: TRBJ2-3
cdr3_length: 15
clone_size: few
v_call: TRBV30
d_call: NA
cdr3_nt: TGTGCCTGGAGTCTGAAGGGTGTTGGCACAGATACGCAGTATTTT
cdr3_aa: CAWSLKGVGTDTQYF

j_call: TRBJ2-2
cdr3_length: 16
clone_size: many
v_call: TRBV5-6
d_call: TRBD2
cdr3_nt: TGTGCCAGCAGCCCCGTCGGGCGGGAGCACACCGGGGAGCTGTTTTTT
cdr3_aa: CASSPVGREHTGELFF

j_call: TRBJ1-4
cdr3_length: 13
clone_size: many
v_call: TRBV11-2
d_call: NA
cdr3_nt: TGTGCCAGCAGCTTAGCGTCCCCAGAAAAACTGTTTTTT
cdr3_aa: CASSLASPEKLFF

j_call: TRBJ2-5
cdr3_length: 12
clone_size: many
v_call: TRBV12-3/TRBV12-4
d_call: NA
cdr3_nt: TGTGCCAGCACCGGGACCGGAGAGACCCAGTACTTC
cdr3_aa: CASTGTGETQYF

j_call: TRBJ1-3
cdr3_length: 19
clone_size: NA
v_call: TRBV15
d_call: NA
cdr3_nt: TGTGCCACCAGCAGAGACCACTGGCGGTCTCAGAACTCTGGAAACACCATATATTTT
cdr3_aa: CATSRDHWRSQNSGNTIYF

j_call: TRBJ2-1
cdr3_length: 11
clone_size: many
v_call: TRBV27
d_call: NA
cdr3_nt: TGTGCCAGCAGTTCGCGGGACGAGCAGTTCTTC
cdr3_aa: CASSSRDEQFF

j_call: TRBJ1-5
cdr3_length: 14
clone_size: many
v_call: TRBV27
d_call: NA
cdr3_nt: TGTGCCAGCAGCTTGGACAGATTCGATCAGCCCCAGCATTTT
cdr3_aa: CASSLDRFDQPQHF

j_call: TRBJ1-4
cdr3_length: 13
clone_size: NA
v_call: TRBV12-3/TRBV12-4
d_call: TRBD1
cdr3_nt: TGTGCCAGCACCCGACAGGGGGCGGAAAAACTGTTTTTT
cdr3_aa: CASTRQGAEKLFF

j_call: TRBJ2-6
cdr3_length: 16
clone_size: many
v_call: TRBV28
d_call: TRBD1
cdr3_nt: TGTGCCAGCAGTAGACGACAGGGGGCTGGGGCCAACGTCCTGACTTTC
cdr3_aa: CASSRRQGAGANVLTF

j_call: TRBJ1-5
cdr3_length: 16
clone_size: many
v_call: TRBV20-1
d_call: NA
cdr3_nt: TGCAGTGCCCGGGCATCAGGGTTGTCGCTGGGTCAGCCCCAGCATTTT
cdr3_aa: CSARASGLSLGQPQHF

j_call: TRBJ2-1
cdr3_length: 16
clone_size: few
v_call: TRBV25-1
d_call: TRBD2
cdr3_nt: TGTGCCAGCAGTGCCCACGGGACTAGCGGAAACAATGAGCAGTTCTTC
cdr3_aa: CASSAHGTSGNNEQFF

j_call: TRBJ2-3
cdr3_length: 16
clone_size: many
v_call: TRBV7-9
d_call: NA
cdr3_nt: TGTGCCAGCAGCTTACATTCGACCCCAGGAACAGATACGCAGTATTTT
cdr3_aa: CASSLHSTPGTDTQYF

j_call: TRBJ2-2
cdr3_length: 15
clone_size: many
v_call: TRBV28
d_call: NA
cdr3_nt: TGTGCCAGCAGCCCCCCGGTCCAGAACACCGGGGAGCTGTTTTTT
cdr3_aa: CASSPPVQNTGELFF

j_call: TRBJ1-2
cdr3_length: 12
clone_size: NA
v_call: TRBV28
d_call: NA
cdr3_nt: TGTGCCAGCAGTCGCCAACTAATGGGCTACACCTTC
cdr3_aa: CASSRQLMGYTF

j_call: TRBJ2-5
cdr3_length: 14
clone_size: many
v_call: TRBV28
d_call: NA
cdr3_nt: TGTGCCAGCAACTCACAGGGGGAGGGCGAGACCCAGTACTTC
cdr3_aa: CASNSQGEGETQYF

j_call: TRBJ2-5
cdr3_length: 13
clone_size: many
v_call: TRBV12-3/TRBV12-4
d_call: NA
cdr3_nt: TGTGCCAGCAGTTTCGAAGGGTGGGGAACCCAGTACTTC
cdr3_aa: CASSFEGWGTQYF

j_call: TRBJ2-7
cdr3_length: 13
clone_size: NA
v_call: TRBV9
d_call: TRBD2
cdr3_nt: TGTGCCAGCGGTAGCGGGAGTGGGTACGAGCAGTACTTC
cdr3_aa: CASGSGSGYEQYF

j_call: TRBJ1-6
cdr3_length: 17
clone_size: NA
v_call: TRBV7-8
d_call: NA
cdr3_nt: TGTGCCAGCGCGGCCACCCTTGGGGAGGGGAGGAAGCCACCCCTCCACTTT
cdr3_aa: CASAATLGEGRKPPLHF

j_call: TRBJ1-1
cdr3_length: 14
clone_size: NA
v_call: TRBV2
d_call: TRBD1
cdr3_nt: TGTGCCAGCAAACGGGACAGTTTGAACACTGAAGCTTCCTTT
cdr3_aa: CASKRDSLNTEASF

j_call: TRBJ1-1
cdr3_length: 14
clone_size: many
v_call: TRBV27
d_call: NA
cdr3_nt: TGTGCCAGCAGTTTATACGACAGTTCCACTGAAGCTTTCTTT
cdr3_aa: CASSLYDSSTEAFF

j_call: TRBJ2-3
cdr3_length: 14
clone_size: many
v_call: TRBV12-3/TRBV12-4
d_call: NA
cdr3_nt: TGTGCCAGCACGAGTAGTACTGCACCAGATACGCAGTATTTT
cdr3_aa: CASTSSTAPDTQYF

j_call: TRBJ2-3
cdr3_length: 15
clone_size: few
v_call: TRBV4-3
d_call: TRBD2
cdr3_nt: TGCGCCAGCAGCCAAGTAACTAGCGGCACAGATACGCAGTATTTT
cdr3_aa: CASSQVTSGTDTQYF

j_call: TRBJ2-1
cdr3_length: 15
clone_size: few
v_call: TRBV9
d_call: NA
cdr3_nt: TGTGCCAGCAGCGACGACTCAAACTCCTACAATGAGCAGTTCTTC
cdr3_aa: CASSDDSNSYNEQFF

j_call: TRBJ2-3
cdr3_length: 12
clone_size: few
v_call: TRBV24-1
d_call: NA
cdr3_nt: TGTGCCACCAGTGAGGTGGGGGATACGCAGTATTTT
cdr3_aa: CATSEVGDTQYF

j_call: TRBJ2-7
cdr3_length: 17
clone_size: many
v_call: TRBV6-1
d_call: TRBD1
cdr3_nt: TGTGCCAGCAGTTCCCGGGGAACCGGGACAGGGGGTTCCGAGCAGTACTTC
cdr3_aa: CASSSRGTGTGGSEQYF

j_call: TRBJ2-1
cdr3_length: 14
clone_size: many
v_call: TRBV7-2
d_call: NA
cdr3_nt: TGTGCCAGCAGCGAAACTAGCCCGGACAATGAGCAGTTCTTC
cdr3_aa: CASSETSPDNEQFF

j_call: TRBJ2-5
cdr3_length: 12
clone_size: many
v_call: TRBV10-3
d_call: NA
cdr3_nt: TGTGCCACCGGACACCCTCAAGAGACCCAGTACTTC
cdr3_aa: CATGHPQETQYF

j_call: TRBJ1-1
cdr3_length: 15
clone_size: NA
v_call: TRBV2
d_call: NA
cdr3_nt: TGTGCCAGCAGTGTGAGAGGGTCTGGCGTCACTGAAGCTTTCTTT
cdr3_aa: CASSVRGSGVTEAFF

j_call: TRBJ2-7
cdr3_length: 14
clone_size: many
v_call: TRBV11-2
d_call: TRBD1
cdr3_nt: TGTGCCAGCAGCACGACAGGGGTGGTCTACGAGCAGTACTTC
cdr3_aa: CASSTTGVVYEQYF

j_call: TRBJ2-5
cdr3_length: 12
clone_size: NA
v_call: TRBV20-1
d_call: TRBD2
cdr3_nt: TGCAGTGTAGCGGGAAAGATGGAGACCCAGTACTTC
cdr3_aa: CSVAGKMETQYF

j_call: TRBJ1-5
cdr3_length: 15
clone_size: NA
v_call: TRBV28
d_call: NA
cdr3_nt: TGTGCCAGCAGATTAGAGCCAGGGGCGTTAGGGCCCCAGCATTTT
cdr3_aa: CASRLEPGALGPQHF

j_call: TRBJ2-2
cdr3_length: 15
clone_size: many
v_call: TRBV5-1
d_call: NA
cdr3_nt: TGCGCCAGCAGGGTCACAGGCCCAAACACCGGGGAGCTGTTTTTT
cdr3_aa: CASRVTGPNTGELFF

j_call: TRBJ1-1
cdr3_length: 13
clone_size: few
v_call: TRBV7-2
d_call: NA
cdr3_nt: TGTGCCAGCAGCTTGTGGGGGGAGACTGAAGCTTTCTTT
cdr3_aa: CASSLWGETEAFF

j_call: TRBJ1-1
cdr3_length: 14
clone_size: NA
v_call: TRBV6-5
d_call: TRBD1
cdr3_nt: TGTGCCAGCAGTTCCCAAGGACAGGGGGATGAAGCTTTCTTT
cdr3_aa: CASSSQGQGDEAFF

j_call: TRBJ1-2
cdr3_length: 11
clone_size: many
v_call: TRBV6-2/TRBV6-3
d_call: NA
cdr3_nt: TGTGCCAGCGGACAAAACTATGGCTACACCTTC
cdr3_aa: CASGQNYGYTF

j_call: TRBJ2-5
cdr3_length: 14
clone_size: many
v_call: TRBV28
d_call: NA
cdr3_nt: TGTGCCAGCAGTTTAAGGCCATATGAAGAGACCCAGTACTTC
cdr3_aa: CASSLRPYEETQYF

j_call: TRBJ1-1
cdr3_length: 13
clone_size: many
v_call: TRBV28
d_call: TRBD1
cdr3_nt: TGTGCCAGCAGCCGACCCGGACAGGACAAAGCTTTCTTT
cdr3_aa: CASSRPGQDKAFF

j_call: TRBJ2-1
cdr3_length: 15
clone_size: many
v_call: TRBV6-2/TRBV6-3
d_call: TRBD2
cdr3_nt: TGTGCCAGTTCCAAGCGGGAGAATATCTACAATGAGCAGTTCTTC
cdr3_aa: CASSKRENIYNEQFF

j_call: TRBJ2-2
cdr3_length: 15
clone_size: few
v_call: TRBV12-3/TRBV12-4
d_call: TRBD1
cdr3_nt: TGTGCCAGCACAAAGGGACAGGGGAGAACCGGGGAGCTGTTTTTT
cdr3_aa: CASTKGQGRTGELFF

j_call: TRBJ1-2
cdr3_length: 13
clone_size: many
v_call: TRBV16
d_call: NA
cdr3_nt: TGTGCCAGCAGCCTGAATCAACGGGGTGGCTACACCTTC
cdr3_aa: CASSLNQRGGYTF

j_call: TRBJ2-2
cdr3_length: 12
clone_size: many
v_call: TRBV12-3/TRBV12-4
d_call: NA
cdr3_nt: TGTGCCAGCAGTTTTAGGATTCGGGAGCTGTTTTTT
cdr3_aa: CASSFRIRELFF

j_call: TRBJ2-3
cdr3_length: 18
clone_size: many
v_call: TRBV7-2
d_call: TRBD2
cdr3_nt: TGTGCCAGCAGCTTAGCTAGCGGGAGATATGGGCGGACAGATACGCAGTATTTT
cdr3_aa: CASSLASGRYGRTDTQYF

j_call: TRBJ2-5
cdr3_length: 15
clone_size: many
v_call: TRBV20-1
d_call: NA
cdr3_nt: TGCAGTGCTAGAGATGGCTTACGGTCCCAAGAGACCCAGTACTTC
cdr3_aa: CSARDGLRSQETQYF

j_call: TRBJ2-7
cdr3_length: 12
clone_size: many
v_call: TRBV20-1
d_call: NA
cdr3_nt: TGCAGTGCTAGAGATGGTACGAAAGAGCAGTACTTC
cdr3_aa: CSARDGTKEQYF

j_call: TRBJ2-1
cdr3_length: 15
clone_size: many
v_call: TRBV20-1
d_call: TRBD2
cdr3_nt: TGCAGTGCGCCCGAGAGCGGGAGCATCCACAATGAGCAGTTCTTC
cdr3_aa: CSAPESGSIHNEQFF

j_call: TRBJ2-1
cdr3_length: 15
clone_size: NA
v_call: TRBV9
d_call: TRBD2
cdr3_nt: TGTGCCAGCAGCGCTAGCGGGAGGTTGGTCAATGAGCAGTTCTTC
cdr3_aa: CASSASGRLVNEQFF

j_call: TRBJ2-3
cdr3_length: 17
clone_size: many
v_call: TRBV12-3/TRBV12-4
d_call: TRBD2
cdr3_nt: TGTGCCAGCAGTCCCTCCCGGACTAGCGATAACACAGATACGCAGTATTTT
cdr3_aa: CASSPSRTSDNTDTQYF

j_call: TRBJ2-5
cdr3_length: 14
clone_size: few
v_call: TRBV3-1
d_call: NA
cdr3_nt: TGTGCCAGCAGCCAACGGAGACAGGAAGAGACCCAGTACTTC
cdr3_aa: CASSQRRQEETQYF

j_call: TRBJ2-7
cdr3_length: 15
clone_size: NA
v_call: TRBV20-1
d_call: TRBD1
cdr3_nt: TGCAGTGCTACCCCAAGGACAGGGGTATTCTACGAGCAGTACTTC
cdr3_aa: CSATPRTGVFYEQYF

j_call: TRBJ1-2
cdr3_length: 14
clone_size: many
v_call: TRBV6-6
d_call: NA
cdr3_nt: TGTGCCAGCAGTTACGCGGGTGGGAGCTATGGCTACACCTTC
cdr3_aa: CASSYAGGSYGYTF

j_call: TRBJ2-3
cdr3_length: 14
clone_size: many
v_call: TRBV5-1
d_call: TRBD1
cdr3_nt: TGCGCCAGCAGCGATACCGGGACAGCAGATACGCAGTATTTT
cdr3_aa: CASSDTGTADTQYF